What follows is one T cell receptor beta chain and its context. Assay: immunoSEQ multiplex PCR; the TCRdb copy retains only in-frame clones and omits some. The profile shows about 300,000 clones, less than 85% of them singletons. The CDR3 sequence is 14 residues long. CDR1 is SGDLS and CDR2 is YYNGEE in the germline V gene. V shed 7 bases and J 9 bases; nucleotides not matched to a gene: 7. This specimen belongs to a study of blood T cell repertoires in COVID-19. Looking at the study overall: Acute and convalescent COVID-19 specimens originated in the United States, Italy and Spain. Sample material is recorded as cDNA or gDNA derived from T cells, B-cell-depleted T cells, or PBMCs.

The chain uses TRBV9 and TRBJ1-6; 10 bases line up with TRBD1. What was sequenced was peripheral blood. The clonotype originates from a human donor with COVID-19, enrolled during active disease. The donor label of this sample is uncertain. The CDR3 DNA sequence: TGTGCCAGCTCCGGGACAGGGGTAGGTTCACCCCTCCACTTT. This translates into CASSGTGVGSPLHF. The whole variable domain, filled in from reference TRBV9 and TRBJ1-6, reads DSGVTQTPKHLITATGQRVTLRCSPRSGDLSVYWYQQSLDQGLQFLIQYYNGEERAKGNILERFSAQQFPDLHSELNLSSLELGDSALYFCASSGTGVGSPLHFGNGTRLTVT.